The 25 T cell receptor beta chains below all came from one sample that was sequenced in a study of T cells in Graves' hyperthyroidism and ophthalmopathy. RNA transcripts served as the template for amplifying TCR beta CDR3 regions. The HTBI primer set drove a first-round RT-PCR of the TCR CDR3. One entry per CDR3 protein, called by TCRdb with MiXCR from the multiplex PCR reads. The sample yields around 600,000 distinct CDR3 sequences, approximately 15% seen once. The sample taken for sequencing was blood. These receptors originate from a woman younger than 45 with Graves' hyperthyroidism.

This clonotype appeared many times. This rearrangement joins TRBV3-1 to TRBJ2-1; D remains ambiguous. V was cut by 0 bases and J by 5 bases, with 11 bases left in between. Germline lookup yields CDR1 LGHDT and CDR2 YNNKEL (reference sequence). CDR3 length: 15 amino acids. For the CDR3, the DNA is TGTGCCAGCAGCCAAGAAGACGTACTTCACAATGAGCAGTTCTTC. The encoded protein is CASSQEDVLHNEQFF.

This clonotype was seen many times. The rearrangement links TRBV11-2 to TRBJ2-7, with D maybe TRBD1 (6 bases). The V gene's germline CDR1 is SGHAT and CDR2 FQNNGV. The CDR3 spans 14 residues. Between the trimmed V and J ends, which lost 0 bases and 7 bases, there was a span of 13 bases. In DNA, the CDR3 is TGTGCCAGCAGCTTAGATCCAGGGCAGGGGGAGCAGTACTTC. Amino acids: CASSLDPGQGEQYF.

The sample holds many counts of this clonotype. V gene TRBV2 combines with J gene TRBJ2-3; 9 bases line up with TRBD2. The CDR3 is 17 amino acids. Germline CDR1 is SNHLY and CDR2 is FYNNEI. J gave up 4 bases and V 6 bases, and 14 bases lay outside the gene matches. The CDR3 DNA reads as TGTGCCAGCAGGGGGCGGAGGGGCGGGAGGGCCCCAGATACGCAGTATTTT. It translates to CASRGRRGGRAPDTQYF.

This clonotype was counted between two and nine times. The chain combines TRBV29-1 with TRBJ2-2, with D maybe TRBD2 (6 bases). V was cut by 4 bases and J by 3 bases, with 12 bases left in between. This CDR3 contains 14 residues. Germline V CDR1 and CDR2: SQVTM, ANQGSEA. The CDR3 region is CSVGGRRHTGELFF. CDR3 DNA: TGCAGCGTTGGGGGGAGGAGACACACCGGGGAGCTGTTTTTT.

The sample holds many counts of this clonotype. The V and J genes are TRBV2 and TRBJ2-2; TRBD2 matches at 11 bases. The CDR3 loop spans 15 amino acids. V lost 7 bases and J lost 8; bases outside the gene matches: 9. The germline V gene encodes CDR1 SNHLY and CDR2 FYNNEI. The CDR3 sequence: CASKRLAGGQGELFF. As DNA, the CDR3 is TGTGCCAGCAAGCGGCTAGCGGGAGGACAAGGGGAGCTGTTTTTT.

The table lists this clonotype with many counts. The CDR3 DNA reads as TGTGCCAGCAGTGAAGAGGCAGGGCAATTCTATGGCTACACCTTC. Protein product: CASSEEAGQFYGYTF. The chain links TRBV2 to TRBJ1-2; TRBD1 is a possible D gene (5 bases). The CDR3 contains 15 residues. Trimming stripped 1 base from V and 4 bases from J, with 13 bases between. Germline loops: CDR1 SNHLY, CDR2 FYNNEI.

The V and J genes are TRBV20-1 and TRBJ1-5, with D tentatively TRBD1 (5 bases). This CDR3 contains 15 residues. Deletions cut 0 bases from V and 2 bases from J, with 11 bases between. The V gene's germline CDR1 is DFQATT and CDR2 SNEGSKA (reference sequence). CDR3 sequence reads: CSAREYQGGNQPQHF. CDR3 nucleotide sequence: TGCAGTGCTAGAGAATACCAGGGCGGCAATCAGCCCCAGCATTTT.

This clonotype was recorded a few times. The chain combines TRBV4-3 with TRBJ1-6, with 8 nucleotides matching TRBD1. CDR3 length: 20 amino acids. From germline, CDR1 is LGHNA and CDR2 YSLEER. V was pared by 4 bases and J by 0 bases, with 14 bases of the junction left unmatched. Written as DNA, the CDR3 is TGCGCCAGCAGCCCTTTCGTCGTACAGGGGGGGAGCTCCTATAATTCACCCCTCCACTTT. It encodes CASSPFVVQGGSSYNSPLHF.

The chain has TRBV4-1 and TRBJ2-1; 11 bases agree with TRBD2. After removal of 6 bases from V and 6 bases from J, the junction contained 19 bases not matched to a gene. The CDR3 runs to 19 residues. The germline gives CDR1 MGHRA, CDR2 YSYEKL. The CDR3 sequence: CASRDTGFSGRGRANEQFF. In DNA, the CDR3 is TGCGCCAGCAGAGATACCGGTTTTAGCGGGAGGGGTCGTGCCAATGAGCAGTTCTTC.

This clonotype was found a few times. This sequence joins TRBV15 and TRBJ2-7; D gene unclear. The CDR3 runs 13 residues. The germline gives CDR1 LNHNV, CDR2 YYDKDF (reference sequence). The V gene lost 0 bases and the J gene lost 9 bases, with 12 bases spanning the gap. The CDR3 region is CATSRDLFGRQYF. The DNA of the CDR3 is TGTGCCACCAGCAGAGATCTCTTCGGACGGCAGTACTTC.

This clonotype was seen many times. The chain has TRBV7-3 and TRBJ2-3, with 7 nucleotides matching TRBD2. The CDR3 contains 17 residues. Germline V gene sequence: CDR1 SGHTA, CDR2 FQGTGA. V was pared by 1 base and J by 4 bases, with 11 bases of the junction left unmatched. CDR3 sequence reads: CASSLMGLTEEADTQYF. The CDR3 DNA sequence: TGTGCCAGCAGCTTAATGGGACTAACAGAGGAGGCAGATACGCAGTATTTT.

This clonotype was observed a handful of times. V usage is TRBV6-6 and J usage is TRBJ2-7; weak D call: TRBD1 (5 bases). The V end lost 2 bases, the J end lost 3 bases, and 14 bases lay between the germline ends. The CDR3 extends over 15 amino acids. Germline V CDR1 and CDR2: MNHNY, SVGAGI (reference sequence). The CDR3 protein is CASSYTRTWGYEQYF. CDR3 nucleotides: TGTGCCAGCAGTTACACCCGGACATGGGGCTACGAGCAGTACTTC.

At least ten counts were recorded for this clonotype. The genes are TRBV6-1 and TRBJ2-7, with 10 bases aligning to TRBD2. Germline loops: CDR1 MNHNS, CDR2 SASEGT. The ends lost 6 bases at V and 3 bases at J; junction bases unmatched: 14. The CDR3 length is 17 residues. The CDR3 DNA is TGTGCCAGCAGGCGGATAAATCTAGCGGGAGTTAACTACGAGCAGTACTTC. Its translation is CASRRINLAGVNYEQYF.

This clonotype was counted ten times or more. V is TRBV6-6 and J is TRBJ2-1; 10 nucleotides align to TRBD2. Germline-derived CDR1 and CDR2 are MNHNY and SVGAGI (reference sequence). This CDR3 region has 17 residues. Trimming cost V 1 base and J 0 bases; bases outside gene matches: 3. The CDR3 DNA reads TGTGCCAGCAGTTACTTGGCTAGCGGGAGCTCCTACAATGAGCAGTTCTTC. Its translation is CASSYLASGSSYNEQFF.

This clonotype was seen only a few times. The chain carries TRBV12-3 or TRBV12-4 and TRBJ1-1, with D perhaps TRBD1 (6 bases). The CDR3 contains 15 residues. Trimming shortened V by 7 bases and J by 3 bases, and 18 bases separated the two germline ends. Written as DNA, the CDR3 is TGTGCCAGCACTCCCCGGTGGGGGGGGCACACTGAAGCTTTCTTT. Its protein is CASTPRWGGHTEAFF.

Concerning this clonotype itself: One end of the junction does not line up with germline, which may come from a read error. The rearrangement links TRBV28 to TRBJ1-4, with 7 nucleotides matching TRBD1. The CDR3 contains 15 residues. In germline, CDR1 is MDHEN, CDR2 SYDVKM. CDR3 DNA: TGTGCCAACAGTCCCCAGACAGGGACTAATGAAAAACTGTTTTTT. Translation gives CANSPQTGTNEKLFF.

The chain employs TRBV3-1 and TRBJ1-1; tentative D call: TRBD1 (5 bases). V lost 1 base and J 1 base, leaving 13 bases between the germline ends. The V gene's germline CDR1 is LGHDT and CDR2 YNNKEL (reference sequence). This CDR3 has 16 amino acids. This CDR3 reads CASSQATGGWNTEAFF. CDR3 sequence (DNA): TGTGCCAGCAGCCAAGCGACCGGGGGATGGAACACTGAAGCTTTCTTT.

The chain's CDR3 is CASSEFSGGDQETQYF. CDR3 DNA sequence: TGCGCCAGCAGTGAGTTTTCCGGGGGGGACCAAGAGACCCAGTACTTC. The chain recombines TRBV10-1 with TRBJ2-5, with TRBD2 matching over 8 bases. The CDR3 has 16 amino acids. CDR1 is WNHNN, CDR2 SYGVQD, per germline (reference sequence). V shed 1 base, J shed 0 bases, and the junction held 4 bases outside the gene matches.

Concerning this clonotype itself: The germline gene is not matched at one end of the junction; a read error may be the cause. The chain has TRBV7-9 and TRBJ2-2; TRBD2 might be the D (5 bases). This CDR3 spans 15 amino acids. The germline gives CDR1 SEHNR, CDR2 FQNEAQ (reference sequence). The CDR3 is CASSSSAVNTVELFF. CDR3 bases: TGTGCCAGCAGCTCGTCAGCGGTGAACACCGTGGAGCTGTTTTTT.

This clonotype was observed a few times. The chain uses TRBV20-1 and TRBJ1-5; D is possibly TRBD1 (5 bases). V was trimmed by 2 bases and J by 3 bases, leaving 14 bases between them. Germline lookup yields CDR1 DFQATT and CDR2 SNEGSKA (reference sequence). The CDR3 is 15 amino acids. CDR3 DNA: TGCAGTGCTAGAAGCCAGGGTGGGATCAATCAGCCCCAGCATTTT. Residues: CSARSQGGINQPQHF.

This clonotype was recorded many times. The V call is TRBV7-2, the J call TRBJ2-1; 7 positions agree with TRBD2. The CDR3 runs to 14 residues. Germline V gene sequence: CDR1 SGHTA, CDR2 FQGNSA. With V trimmed by 1 base and J by 9 bases, 6 bases remained unmatched. In DNA, the CDR3 is TGTGCCAGCAGCTTAGAATCGAGGGAGGGTGAGCAGTTCTTC. It is translated as CASSLESREGEQFF. The full variable domain, in which reference TRBV7-2 and TRBJ2-1 provide the parts outside the CDR3, is GAGVSQSPSNKVTEKGKDVELRCDPISGHTALYWYRQSLGQGLEFLIYFQGNSAPDKSGLPSDRFSAERTGGSVSTLTIQRTQQEDSAVYLCASSLESREGEQFFGPGTRLTVL.

This clonotype showed up many times. The chain uses TRBV6-6 and TRBJ1-5; D is ambiguous. V dropped 0 bases and J dropped 1 base, with 1 base sitting between them. This CDR3 is built from 13 residues. Per germline, CDR1 MNHNY and CDR2 SVGAGI (reference sequence). The chain's CDR3 is CASSYSSNQPQHF. CDR3 nucleotide sequence: TGTGCCAGCAGTTACTCGAGCAATCAGCCCCAGCATTTT.

The CDR3 reads CSASRGIYSGNTIYF. In DNA form, the CDR3 reads TGCAGTGCTAGCAGGGGGATTTACTCTGGAAACACCATATATTTT. The rearrangement uses TRBV20-1 and TRBJ1-3; the match to TRBD1 covers 7 bases. Trimming removed 3 bases from V and 0 bases from J; junction bases left unmatched: 5. Germline V gives CDR1 DFQATT, CDR2 SNEGSKA (reference sequence). This CDR3 region has 15 residues.

This clonotype was counted at least ten times. The V gene is TRBV20-1, the J gene TRBJ2-7; 7 bases are shared with TRBD2. CDR1 and CDR2 from the germline V gene are DFQATT and SNEGSKA (reference sequence). Trimming removed 3 bases from V and 3 bases from J; junction bases left unmatched: 11. The CDR3 is 15 residues long. CDR3 residues: CSASAGVPTYYEQYF. CDR3 DNA: TGCAGTGCTAGCGCGGGAGTTCCAACCTACTACGAGCAGTACTTC.

This clonotype has a handful of counts. J is TRBJ2-2 and V is TRBV5-6; D call uncertain. Germline V gene lookup returns CDR1 SGHDT and CDR2 YYEEEE. CDR3 size: 15 residues. Trimming stripped 3 bases from V and 6 bases from J, with 15 bases between. Written as DNA, the CDR3 is TGTGCCAGCAGCTCGATGGCTTTAAGGGCCGGGGAGCTGTTTTTT. Protein product: CASSSMALRAGELFF.